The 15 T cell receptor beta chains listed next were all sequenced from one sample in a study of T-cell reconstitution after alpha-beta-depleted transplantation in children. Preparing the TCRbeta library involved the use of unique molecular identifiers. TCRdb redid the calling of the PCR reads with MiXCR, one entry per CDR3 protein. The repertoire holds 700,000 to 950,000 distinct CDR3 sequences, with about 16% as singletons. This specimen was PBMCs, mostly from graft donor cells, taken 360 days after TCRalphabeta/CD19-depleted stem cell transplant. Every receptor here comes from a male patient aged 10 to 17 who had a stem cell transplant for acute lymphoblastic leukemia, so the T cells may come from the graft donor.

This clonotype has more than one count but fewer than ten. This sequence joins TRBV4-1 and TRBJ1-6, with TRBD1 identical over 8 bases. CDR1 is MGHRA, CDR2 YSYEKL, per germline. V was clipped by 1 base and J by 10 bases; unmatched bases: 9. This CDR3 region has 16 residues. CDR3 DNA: TGCGCCAGCAGCCAAGCAGGGGGCGAAAGAGGATCACCCCTCCACTTT. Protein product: CASSQAGGERGSPLHF.

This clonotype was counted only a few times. In DNA, the CDR3 is TGCAGTGCCATAGGGGCCGTAGCGGGAGGGCATGAGACCCAGTACTTC. Its translation is CSAIGAVAGGHETQYF. The chain joins TRBV20-1 to TRBJ2-5, with TRBD2 matching 11 bases. Per the germline V gene, CDR1 is DFQATT and CDR2 is SNEGSKA (reference sequence). The CDR3 extends over 16 amino acids. With 6 bases clipped from V and 5 bases from J, the junction kept 14 bases outside the gene matches.

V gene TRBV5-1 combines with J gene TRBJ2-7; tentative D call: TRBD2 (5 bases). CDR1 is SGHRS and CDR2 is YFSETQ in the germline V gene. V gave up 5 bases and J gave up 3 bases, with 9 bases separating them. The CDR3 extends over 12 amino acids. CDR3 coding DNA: TGCGCCAGCAGTGCCGAGGGCTACGAGCAGTACTTC. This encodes CASSAEGYEQYF.

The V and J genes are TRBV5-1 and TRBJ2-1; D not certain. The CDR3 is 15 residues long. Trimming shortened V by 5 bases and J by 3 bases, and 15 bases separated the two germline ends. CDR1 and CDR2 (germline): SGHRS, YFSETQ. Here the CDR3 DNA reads TGCGCCAGCAGTTCACGCCAGAAGGTCTACAATGAGCAGTTCTTC. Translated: CASSSRQKVYNEQFF.

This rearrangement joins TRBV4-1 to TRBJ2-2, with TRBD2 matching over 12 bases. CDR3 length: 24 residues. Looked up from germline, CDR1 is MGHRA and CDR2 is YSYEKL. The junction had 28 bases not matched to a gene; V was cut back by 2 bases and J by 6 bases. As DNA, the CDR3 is TGCGCCAGCAGCCAACCTAGCGGGAGGGCCGTCCTATGGGGAGGGGGTGCCCCCGCCGGGGAGCTGTTTTTT. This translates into CASSQPSGRAVLWGGGAPAGELFF.

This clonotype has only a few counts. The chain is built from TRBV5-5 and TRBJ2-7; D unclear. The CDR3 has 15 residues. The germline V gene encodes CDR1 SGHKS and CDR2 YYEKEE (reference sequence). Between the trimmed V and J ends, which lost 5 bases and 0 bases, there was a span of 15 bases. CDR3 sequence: CASRNPEGHSYEQYF. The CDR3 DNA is TGTGCCAGCAGGAACCCCGAAGGGCACTCCTACGAGCAGTACTTC.

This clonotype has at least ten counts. The CDR3 bases are TGCGCCAGCAGCCAGGGACTAGCGGGATCCTACGAGCAGTACTTC. Its translation is CASSQGLAGSYEQYF. The chain recombines TRBV4-1 with TRBJ2-7, with 13 bases identical to TRBD2. Germline V gene lookup returns CDR1 MGHRA and CDR2 YSYEKL. The length of the CDR3 is 15 residues. Trimming took 3 bases from V and 1 from J; bases not matched to a gene: 0.

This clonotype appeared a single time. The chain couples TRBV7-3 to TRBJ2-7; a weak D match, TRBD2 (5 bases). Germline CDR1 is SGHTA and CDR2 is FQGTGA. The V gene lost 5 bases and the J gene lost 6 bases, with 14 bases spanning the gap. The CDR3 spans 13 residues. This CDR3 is CASSIVRGIEQYF. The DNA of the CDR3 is TGTGCCAGCAGCATAGTCCGGGGTATCGAGCAGTACTTC.

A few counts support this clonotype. The CDR3 coding sequence is TGTGCCAGCAGCCATCCTACCCAGGGAGAGACCCAGTACTTC. This sequence encodes CASSHPTQGETQYF. The V and J genes are TRBV7-9 and TRBJ2-5, with TRBD1 as a possible D gene (5 bases). Per the germline V gene, CDR1 is SEHNR and CDR2 is FQNEAQ (reference sequence). The V and J ends lost 5 bases and 4 bases respectively, with 14 bases between them. This CDR3 is built from 14 residues.

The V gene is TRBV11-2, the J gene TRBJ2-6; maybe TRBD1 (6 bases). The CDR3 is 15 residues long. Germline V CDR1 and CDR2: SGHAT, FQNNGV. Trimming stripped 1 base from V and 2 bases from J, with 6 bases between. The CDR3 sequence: CASSLAGAGANVLTF. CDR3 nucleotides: TGTGCCAGCAGCTTAGCAGGGGCTGGGGCCAACGTCCTGACTTTC.

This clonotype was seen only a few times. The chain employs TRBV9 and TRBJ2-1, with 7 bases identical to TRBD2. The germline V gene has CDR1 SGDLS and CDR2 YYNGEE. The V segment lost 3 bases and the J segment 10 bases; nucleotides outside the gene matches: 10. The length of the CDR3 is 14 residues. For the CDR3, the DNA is TGTGCCAGCAGCGACTTTCCCGGGACTAAGGAGCAGTTCTTC. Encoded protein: CASSDFPGTKEQFF.

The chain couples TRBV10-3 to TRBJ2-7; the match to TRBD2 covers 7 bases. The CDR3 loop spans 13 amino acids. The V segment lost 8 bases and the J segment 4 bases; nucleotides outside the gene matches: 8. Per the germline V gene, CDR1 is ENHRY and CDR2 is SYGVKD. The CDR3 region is CAIGSGALYEQYF. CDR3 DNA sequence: TGTGCCATCGGGAGCGGGGCGCTATACGAGCAGTACTTC.

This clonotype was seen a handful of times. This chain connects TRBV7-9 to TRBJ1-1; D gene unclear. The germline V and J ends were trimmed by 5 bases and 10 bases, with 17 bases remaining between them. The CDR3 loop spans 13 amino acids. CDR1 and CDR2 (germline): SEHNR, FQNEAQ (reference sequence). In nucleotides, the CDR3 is TGTGCCAGCAGCCCCAACAGCCTCTCGGGAGCTTTCTTT. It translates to CASSPNSLSGAFF.

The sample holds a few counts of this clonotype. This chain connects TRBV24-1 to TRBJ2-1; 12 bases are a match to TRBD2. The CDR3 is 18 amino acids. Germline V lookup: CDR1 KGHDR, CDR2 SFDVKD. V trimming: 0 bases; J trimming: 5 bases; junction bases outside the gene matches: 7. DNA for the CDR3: TGTGCCACCAGTGATTTGGGACTAGCGGGACGGTGGGACAATGAGCAGTTCTTC. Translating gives CATSDLGLAGRWDNEQFF.

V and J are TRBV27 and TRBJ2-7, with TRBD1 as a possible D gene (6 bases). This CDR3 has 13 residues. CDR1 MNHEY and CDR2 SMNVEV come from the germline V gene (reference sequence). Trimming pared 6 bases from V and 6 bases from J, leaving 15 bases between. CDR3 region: CASSPGAGAEQYF. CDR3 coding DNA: TGTGCCAGCAGCCCTGGGGCAGGGGCCGAGCAGTACTTC.